This TCR beta chain originates from a study of CD8 T cell repertoires and HIV-1 epitope variants. Between the trimmed V and J ends, which lost 4 bases and 1 base, there was a span of 8 bases. Per germline, CDR1 SGHDT and CDR2 YYEEEE. The CDR3 contains 14 residues. This clone has just a few counts. What it recognizes is unknown. The method was immunoSEQ multiplex PCR; TCRdb's version includes in-frame clones alone and lacks a portion of them. The sample has 5,000 to 6,000 clones; under 75% are singletons. The sample taken for sequencing was cultured CD8+ T cells derived from PBMCs. The rearrangement joins TRBV5-6 to TRBJ2-2; D is undetermined. The TCR was taken from a male donor with HIV. CDR3 protein: CASSPEMNTGELFF. CDR3 sequence (DNA): TGTGCCAGCAGCCCGGAGATGAACACCGGGGAGCTGTTTTTT. The full variable domain, in which reference TRBV5-6 and TRBJ2-2 provide the parts outside the CDR3, is DAGVTQSPTHLIKTRGQQVTLRCSPKSGHDTVSWYQQALGQGPQFIFQYYEEEERQRGNFPDRFSGHQFPNYSSELNVNALLLGDSALYLCASSPEMNTGELFFGEGSRLTVL.